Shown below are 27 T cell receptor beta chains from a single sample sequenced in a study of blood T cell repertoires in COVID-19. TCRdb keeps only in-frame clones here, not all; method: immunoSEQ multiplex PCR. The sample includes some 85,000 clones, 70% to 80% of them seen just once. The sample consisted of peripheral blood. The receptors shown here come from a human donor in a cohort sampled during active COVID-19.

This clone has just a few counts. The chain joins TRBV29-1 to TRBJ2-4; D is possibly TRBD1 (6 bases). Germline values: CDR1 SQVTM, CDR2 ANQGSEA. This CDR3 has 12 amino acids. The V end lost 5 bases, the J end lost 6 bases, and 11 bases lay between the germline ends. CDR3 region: CSVRDNSNIQYF. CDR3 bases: TGCAGCGTTCGGGACAATTCAAACATTCAGTACTTC.

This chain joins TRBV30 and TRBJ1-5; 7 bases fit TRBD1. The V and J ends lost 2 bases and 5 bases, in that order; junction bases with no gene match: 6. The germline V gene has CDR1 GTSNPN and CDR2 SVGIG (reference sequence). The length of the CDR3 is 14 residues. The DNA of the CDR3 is TGTGCCTGGAGTACAGGGGTTGGGGATCAGCCCCAGCATTTT. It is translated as CAWSTGVGDQPQHF.

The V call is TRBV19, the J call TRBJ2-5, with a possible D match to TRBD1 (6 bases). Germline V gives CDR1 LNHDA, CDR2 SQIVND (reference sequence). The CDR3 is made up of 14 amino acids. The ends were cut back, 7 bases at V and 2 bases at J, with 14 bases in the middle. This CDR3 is CASTSTGSQETQYF. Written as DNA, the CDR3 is TGTGCCAGTACTTCAACAGGGAGTCAAGAGACCCAGTACTTC.

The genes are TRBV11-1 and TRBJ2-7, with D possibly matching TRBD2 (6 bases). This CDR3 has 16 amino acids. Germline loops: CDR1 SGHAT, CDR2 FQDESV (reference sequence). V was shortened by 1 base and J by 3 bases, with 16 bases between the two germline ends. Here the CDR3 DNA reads TGTGCCAGCAGCTTAGTGGTTGGGAGGAATCACTACGAGCAGTACTTC. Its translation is CASSLVVGRNHYEQYF.

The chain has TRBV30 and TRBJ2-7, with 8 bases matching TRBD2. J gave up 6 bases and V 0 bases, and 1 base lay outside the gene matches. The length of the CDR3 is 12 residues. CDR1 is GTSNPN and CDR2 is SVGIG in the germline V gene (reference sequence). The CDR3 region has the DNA TGTGCCTGGAGTGTCCGGGGGGGCGAGCAGTACTTC. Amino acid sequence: CAWSVRGGEQYF. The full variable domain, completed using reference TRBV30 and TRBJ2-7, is SQTIHQWPATLVQPVGSPLSLECTVEGTSNPNLYWYRQAAGRGLQLLFYSVGIGQISSEVPQNLSASRPQDRQFILSSKKLLLSDSGFYLCAWSVRGGEQYFGPGTRLTVT.

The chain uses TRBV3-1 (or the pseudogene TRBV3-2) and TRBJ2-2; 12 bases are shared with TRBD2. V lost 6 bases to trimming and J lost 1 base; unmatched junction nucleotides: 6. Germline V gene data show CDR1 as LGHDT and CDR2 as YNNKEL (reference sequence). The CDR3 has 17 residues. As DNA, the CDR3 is TGTGCCAGCAGTCAAATGGGACTAGCGGGGAACACCGGGGAGCTGTTTTTT. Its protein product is CASSQMGLAGNTGELFF.

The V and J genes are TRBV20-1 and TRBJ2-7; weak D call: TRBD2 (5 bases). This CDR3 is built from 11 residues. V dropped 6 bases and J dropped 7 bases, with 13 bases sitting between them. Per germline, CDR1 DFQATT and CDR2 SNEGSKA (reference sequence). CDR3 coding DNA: TGCAGTGCGGCCGGGGTTAAGGAGCAGTACTTC. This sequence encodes CSAAGVKEQYF.

The DNA for the CDR3 is TGTGCCAGCAGCTCCGGACAGCATAGCAATCAGCCCCAGCATTTT. Translation gives CASSSGQHSNQPQHF. V gene TRBV7-9 combines with J gene TRBJ1-5, with TRBD1 as a possible D gene (6 bases). The CDR3 sequence is 15 residues long. Trimming took 4 bases from V and 0 from J, leaving 10 bases between them. The germline V gene encodes CDR1 SEHNR and CDR2 FQNEAQ (reference sequence).

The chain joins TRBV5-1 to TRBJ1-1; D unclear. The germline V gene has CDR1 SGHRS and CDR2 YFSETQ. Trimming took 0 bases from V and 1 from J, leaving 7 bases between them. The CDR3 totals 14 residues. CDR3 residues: CASSLVSANTEAFF. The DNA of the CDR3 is TGCGCCAGCAGCTTGGTCAGTGCGAACACTGAAGCTTTCTTT.

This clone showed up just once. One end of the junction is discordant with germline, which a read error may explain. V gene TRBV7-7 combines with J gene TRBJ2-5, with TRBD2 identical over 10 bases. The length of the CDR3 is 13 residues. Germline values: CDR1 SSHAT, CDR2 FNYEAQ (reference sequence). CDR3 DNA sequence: TGTGCTAGCAGCCCGGGACTAGCGGAGACCCAGTACTTC. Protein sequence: CASSPGLAETQYF.

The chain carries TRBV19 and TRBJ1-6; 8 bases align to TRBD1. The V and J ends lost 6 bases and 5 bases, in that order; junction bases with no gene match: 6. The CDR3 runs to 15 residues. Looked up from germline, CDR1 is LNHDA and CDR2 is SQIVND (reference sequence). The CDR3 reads CASRGGQGDNSPLHF. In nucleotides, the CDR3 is TGTGCCAGTAGGGGTGGACAGGGAGATAATTCACCCCTCCACTTT.

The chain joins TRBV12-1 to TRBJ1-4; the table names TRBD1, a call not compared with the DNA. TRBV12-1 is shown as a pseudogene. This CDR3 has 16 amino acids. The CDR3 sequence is CASSPLMTGVGEKLFF. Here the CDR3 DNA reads TGTGCCAGCAGCCCCCTCATGACAGGGGTGGGGGAAAAACTGTTTTTT.

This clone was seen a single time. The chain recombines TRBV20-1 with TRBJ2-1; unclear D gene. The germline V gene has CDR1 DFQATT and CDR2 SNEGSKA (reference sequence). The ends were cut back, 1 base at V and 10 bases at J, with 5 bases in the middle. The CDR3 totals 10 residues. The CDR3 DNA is TGCAGTGCTAGAGTGAGAGAGCAGTTCTTC. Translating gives CSARVREQFF.

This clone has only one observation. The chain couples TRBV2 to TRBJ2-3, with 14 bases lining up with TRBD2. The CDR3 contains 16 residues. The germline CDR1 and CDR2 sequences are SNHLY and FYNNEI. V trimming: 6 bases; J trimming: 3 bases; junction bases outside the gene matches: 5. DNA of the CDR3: TGTGCCAGCAGGGGACTAGCGGGAGTGGGGACAGATACGCAGTATTTT. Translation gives CASRGLAGVGTDTQYF.

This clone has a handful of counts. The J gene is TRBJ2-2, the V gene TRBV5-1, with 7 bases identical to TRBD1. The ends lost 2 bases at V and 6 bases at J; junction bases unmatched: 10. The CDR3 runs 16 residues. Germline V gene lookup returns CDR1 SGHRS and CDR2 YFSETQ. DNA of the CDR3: TGCGCCAGCAGCTTCACGGGACAGCCCGGGGCCGGGGAGCTGTTTTTT. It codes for CASSFTGQPGAGELFF.

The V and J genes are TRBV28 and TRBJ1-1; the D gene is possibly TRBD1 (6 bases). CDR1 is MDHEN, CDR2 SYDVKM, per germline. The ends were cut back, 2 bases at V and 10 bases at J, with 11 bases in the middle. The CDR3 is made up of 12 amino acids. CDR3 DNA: TGTGCCAGCAGTTTAACAGGGTTTTCAGCTTTCTTT. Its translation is CASSLTGFSAFF.

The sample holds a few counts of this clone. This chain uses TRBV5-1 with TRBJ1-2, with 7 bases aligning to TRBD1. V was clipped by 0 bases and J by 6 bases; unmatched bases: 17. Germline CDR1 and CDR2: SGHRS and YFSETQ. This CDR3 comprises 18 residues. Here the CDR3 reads CASSLGGGAVSPTDGYTF. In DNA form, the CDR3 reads TGCGCCAGCAGCTTGGGAGGGGGCGCGGTTTCCCCAACGGATGGCTACACCTTC.

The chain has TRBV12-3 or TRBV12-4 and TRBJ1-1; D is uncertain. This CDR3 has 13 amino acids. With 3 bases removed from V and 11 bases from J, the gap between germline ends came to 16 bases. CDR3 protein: CASSLTEGKRAFF. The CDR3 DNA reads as TGTGCCAGCAGTTTGACGGAGGGAAAACGGGCTTTCTTT.

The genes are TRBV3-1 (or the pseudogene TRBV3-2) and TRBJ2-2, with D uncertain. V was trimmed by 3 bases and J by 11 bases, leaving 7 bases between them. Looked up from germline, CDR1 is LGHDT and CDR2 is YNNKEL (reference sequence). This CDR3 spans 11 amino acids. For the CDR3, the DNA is TGTGCCAGCAGCCAGGCCCCTGAGCTGTTTTTT. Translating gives CASSQAPELFF.

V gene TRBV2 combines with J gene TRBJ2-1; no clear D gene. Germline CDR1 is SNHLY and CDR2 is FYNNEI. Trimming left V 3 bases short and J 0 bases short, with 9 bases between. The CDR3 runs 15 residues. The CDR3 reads CASSETRGSYNEQFF. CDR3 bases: TGTGCCAGCAGTGAGACCCGAGGCTCCTACAATGAGCAGTTCTTC.

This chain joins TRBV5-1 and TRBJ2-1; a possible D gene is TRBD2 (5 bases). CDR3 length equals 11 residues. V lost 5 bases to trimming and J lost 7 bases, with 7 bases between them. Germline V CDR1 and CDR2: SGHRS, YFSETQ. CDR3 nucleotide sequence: TGCGCCAGCAGGGTAGCGAATGAGCAGTTCTTC. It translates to CASRVANEQFF. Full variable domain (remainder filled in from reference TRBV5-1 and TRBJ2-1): KAGVTQTPRYLIKTRGQQVTLSCSPISGHRSVSWYQQTPGQGLQFLFEYFSETQRNKGNFPGRFSGRQFSNSRSEMNVSTLELGDSALYLCASRVANEQFFGPGTRLTVL.

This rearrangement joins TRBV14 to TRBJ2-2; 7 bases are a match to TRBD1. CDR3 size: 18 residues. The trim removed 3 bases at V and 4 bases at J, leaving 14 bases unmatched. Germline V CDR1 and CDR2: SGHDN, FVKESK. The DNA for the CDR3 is TGTGCCAGCAGCCATCCTAGACTCCAGGGGGTGGCCACCGGGGAGCTGTTTTTT. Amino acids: CASSHPRLQGVATGELFF.

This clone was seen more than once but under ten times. CDR3 region: CASSLSQAGKLFF. Written as DNA, the CDR3 is TGTGCCAGCAGTTTATCCCAAGCGGGGAAACTGTTTTTT. The chain recombines TRBV27 with TRBJ1-4; D is undetermined. The CDR3 is made up of 13 amino acids. V was clipped by 0 bases and J by 11 bases, with 10 bases between them. Per germline, CDR1 MNHEY and CDR2 SMNVEV (reference sequence).

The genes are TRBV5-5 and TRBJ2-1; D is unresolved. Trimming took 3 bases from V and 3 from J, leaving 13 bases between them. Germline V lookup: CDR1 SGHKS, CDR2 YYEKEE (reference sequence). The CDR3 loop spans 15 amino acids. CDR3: CASSWFLALYNEQFF. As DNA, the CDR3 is TGTGCCAGCAGCTGGTTCTTAGCTCTCTACAATGAGCAGTTCTTC.

The CDR3 DNA reads TGTGCCACCGGGGGGACTAGCGCCTACAATGAGCAGTTCTTC. As protein: CATGGTSAYNEQFF. V gene TRBV15 combines with J gene TRBJ2-1; 10 positions agree with TRBD2. CDR1 is LNHNV and CDR2 is YYDKDF in the germline V gene (reference sequence). CDR3 length: 14 residues. The V segment lost 8 bases and the J segment 2 bases; nucleotides outside the gene matches: 3.

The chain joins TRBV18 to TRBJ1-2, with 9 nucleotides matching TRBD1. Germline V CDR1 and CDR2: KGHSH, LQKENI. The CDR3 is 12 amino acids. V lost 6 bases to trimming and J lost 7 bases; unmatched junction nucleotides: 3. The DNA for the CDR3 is TGTGCCAGCTCCACGGACAGGGGTGGCTACACCTTC. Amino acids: CASSTDRGGYTF.

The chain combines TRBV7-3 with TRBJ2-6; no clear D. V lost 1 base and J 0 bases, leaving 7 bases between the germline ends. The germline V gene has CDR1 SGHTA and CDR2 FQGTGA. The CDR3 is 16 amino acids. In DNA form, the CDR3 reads TGTGCCAGCAGCTTAATGGGCAGCTCTGGGGCCAACGTCCTGACTTTC. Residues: CASSLMGSSGANVLTF.